Listed here are 9 T cell receptor beta chains from one sample, sequenced in a study of blood T cell repertoires in COVID-19. Clones were read by immunoSEQ multiplex PCR, and TCRdb kept only the in-frame ones, dropping some. The sample holds under 350,000 clones, approximately 87% seen once. Sample: peripheral blood. The receptors derive from a man in his fifties or sixties who had recovered from COVID-19.

The chain uses TRBV6-5 and TRBJ1-2; 7 bases line up with TRBD1. The CDR3 spans 14 residues. Losses at the gene ends were 6 bases for V and 3 bases for J; bases not matched to a gene: 7. Germline V gene sequence: CDR1 MNHEY, CDR2 SVGAGI. CDR3 sequence: CASRPGDRDYGYTF. CDR3 nucleotides: TGTGCCAGCAGACCCGGAGACAGGGACTATGGCTACACCTTC.

This clone was recorded a few times. V usage is TRBV27 and J usage is TRBJ1-5; no definite D call. Germline CDR1 MNHEY, CDR2 SMNVEV (reference sequence). The CDR3 loop spans 16 amino acids. Trimming cost V 6 bases and J 2 bases, with 17 bases left between them. The CDR3 nucleotides read TGTGCCAGCAGGACGCGGGCCCTTGGTGGCAATCAGCCCCAGCATTTT. It is translated as CASRTRALGGNQPQHF.

The chain carries TRBV21-1 and TRBJ2-2; the table's TRBD1 call for D was not verified on the DNA. TRBV21-1 is reported as a pseudogene. The CDR3 is 16 residues long. In DNA form, the CDR3 reads TGTGCCAGCAGCTGCGTATGGACAGGCTCGACCGGGGAGCTGTTTTTT. This gives the protein CASSCVWTGSTGELFF.

This chain connects TRBV29-1 to TRBJ1-4; maybe TRBD1 (5 bases). V was trimmed by 4 bases and J by 8 bases, leaving 17 bases between them. This CDR3 spans 14 amino acids. Germline V gene lookup returns CDR1 SQVTM and CDR2 ANQGSEA. CDR3 in DNA: TGCAGCGTTGCAGTCTCAGGGTTCCGGGAAAAACTGTTTTTT. Translated: CSVAVSGFREKLFF.

This clone was detected once. The rearrangement uses TRBV6-1 and TRBJ1-2; TRBD1 might be the D (5 bases). Looked up from germline, CDR1 is MNHNS and CDR2 is SASEGT. Trimming stripped 0 bases from V and 4 bases from J, with 12 bases between. This CDR3 region has 15 residues. The CDR3 sequence is CASSEAGGGFYGYTF. In DNA form, the CDR3 reads TGTGCCAGCAGTGAAGCCGGCGGGGGGTTCTATGGCTACACCTTC.

The gene calls are TRBV10-1 and TRBJ2-7, with D tentatively TRBD2 (6 bases). V was clipped by 11 bases and J by 3 bases, with 23 bases between them. This CDR3 spans 15 amino acids. CDR1 and CDR2 (germline): WNHNN, SYGVQD (reference sequence). CDR3 loop: CALWTRRTKHYEQYF. The CDR3 DNA sequence: TGCGCCCTCTGGACCCGGCGGACTAAACACTACGAGCAGTACTTC.

The chain couples TRBV15 to TRBJ2-5, with D possibly TRBD2 on 5 matching bases. The germline CDR1 and CDR2 sequences are LNHNV and YYDKDF (reference sequence). V gave up 1 base and J gave up 3 bases, with 15 bases separating them. This CDR3 has 16 residues. The CDR3 nucleotides read TGTGCCACCAGCAGAGGATCCGGGGTCCGTGAAGAGACCCAGTACTTC. This gives the protein CATSRGSGVREETQYF.

This chain links TRBV10-1 with TRBJ2-2, with a possible D match to TRBD1 (6 bases). Germline assignment: CDR1 WNHNN and CDR2 SYGVQD (reference sequence). The CDR3 loop spans 14 amino acids. V lost 5 bases, J lost 6 bases, and 13 bases lay in between. CDR3 amino acids: CASSFVGAPGELFF. The CDR3 bases are TGCGCCAGCAGTTTTGTGGGGGCCCCCGGGGAGCTGTTTTTT.

Only one count was recorded for this clone. This chain links TRBV27 with TRBJ1-1, with 8 bases matching TRBD1. This CDR3 is 14 amino acids long. Germline trimming cut 3 bases from V and 4 bases from J; bases unmatched to any gene: 4. The germline CDR1 and CDR2 sequences are MNHEY and SMNVEV (reference sequence). The CDR3 region is CASSFQGASTEAFF. The CDR3 DNA sequence: TGTGCCAGCAGTTTCCAGGGGGCCTCCACTGAAGCTTTCTTT.